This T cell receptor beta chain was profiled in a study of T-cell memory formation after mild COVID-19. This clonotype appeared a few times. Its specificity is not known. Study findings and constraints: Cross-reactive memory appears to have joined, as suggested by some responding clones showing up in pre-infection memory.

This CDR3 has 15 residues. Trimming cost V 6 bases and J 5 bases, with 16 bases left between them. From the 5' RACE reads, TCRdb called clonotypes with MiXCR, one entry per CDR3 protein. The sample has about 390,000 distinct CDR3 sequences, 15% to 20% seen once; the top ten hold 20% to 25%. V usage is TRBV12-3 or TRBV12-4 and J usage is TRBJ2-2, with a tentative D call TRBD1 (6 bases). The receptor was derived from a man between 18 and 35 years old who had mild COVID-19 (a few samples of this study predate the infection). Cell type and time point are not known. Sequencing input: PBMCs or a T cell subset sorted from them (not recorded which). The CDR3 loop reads CASRLMGAGTGELFF. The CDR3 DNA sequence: TGTGCCAGCAGGCTCATGGGGGCGGGTACCGGGGAGCTGTTTTTT.